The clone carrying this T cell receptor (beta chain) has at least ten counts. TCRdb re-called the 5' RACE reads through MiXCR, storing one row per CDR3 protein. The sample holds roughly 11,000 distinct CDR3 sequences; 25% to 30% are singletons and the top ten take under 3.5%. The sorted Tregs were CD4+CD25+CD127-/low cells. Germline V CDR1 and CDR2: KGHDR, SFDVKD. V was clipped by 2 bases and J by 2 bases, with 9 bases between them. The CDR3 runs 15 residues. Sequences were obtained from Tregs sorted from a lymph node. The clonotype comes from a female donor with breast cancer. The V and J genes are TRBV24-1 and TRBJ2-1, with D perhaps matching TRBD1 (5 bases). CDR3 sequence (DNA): TGTGCCACCAGTGATTCACCGGACACCTACAATGAGCAGTTCTTC. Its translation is CATSDSPDTYNEQFF.